This TCR beta chain is drawn from a study of blood T cells in healthy people across ages. The overall study: Template switching captured about one barcoded beta molecule per two T cells.

Study-wide findings and caveats: PBMC samples, being unsorted, prevented any conclusive comparison of naive and antigen-experienced cells.

A note on this clonotype: Its specificity is unknown.

Through a sample-barcoded 5' primer and a J-beta primer mix, a second PCR was run for roughly 7 to 11 cycles. Every sample produced at least 2.5 million CDR3-containing paired-end reads. TCRdb ran MiXCR on the 5' RACE reads and lists one entry per CDR3 protein. In the table there are approximately 850,000 distinct CDR3 sequences, nearly 60% of which are singletons. The CDR3 is made up of 13 amino acids. Losses at the gene ends were 5 bases for V and 8 bases for J; bases not matched to a gene: 1. The V gene's germline CDR1 is MNHEY and CDR2 SMNVEV (reference sequence). The J gene is TRBJ1-4, the V gene TRBV27; 11 bases align to TRBD1. The receptor's source is a man between 25 and 39 years old in good health. The sequencing sample was made of blood. The DNA for the CDR3 is TGTGCCAGCAGTGGGGACAGGGGGGAAAAACTGTTTTTT. Its translation is CASSGDRGEKLFF.